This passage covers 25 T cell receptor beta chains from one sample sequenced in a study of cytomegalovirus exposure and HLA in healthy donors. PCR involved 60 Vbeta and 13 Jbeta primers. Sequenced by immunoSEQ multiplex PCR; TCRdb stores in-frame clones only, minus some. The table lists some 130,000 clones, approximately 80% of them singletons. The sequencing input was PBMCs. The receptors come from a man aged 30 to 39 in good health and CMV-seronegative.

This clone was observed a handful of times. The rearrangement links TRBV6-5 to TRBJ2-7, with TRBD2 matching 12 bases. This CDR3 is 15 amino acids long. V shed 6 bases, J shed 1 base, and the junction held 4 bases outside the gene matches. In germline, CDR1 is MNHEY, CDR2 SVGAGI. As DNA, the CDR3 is TGTGCCAGCAGCAAACTAGCGGGAGGTTCCTACGAGCAGTACTTC. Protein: CASSKLAGGSYEQYF.

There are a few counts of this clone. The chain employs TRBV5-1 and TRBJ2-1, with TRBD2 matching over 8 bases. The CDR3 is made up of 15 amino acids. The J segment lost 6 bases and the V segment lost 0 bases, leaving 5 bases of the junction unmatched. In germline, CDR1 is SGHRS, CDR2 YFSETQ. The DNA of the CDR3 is TGCGCCAGCAGCTTGGGAGGGACTAGGGCCAATGAGCAGTTCTTC. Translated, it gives CASSLGGTRANEQFF.

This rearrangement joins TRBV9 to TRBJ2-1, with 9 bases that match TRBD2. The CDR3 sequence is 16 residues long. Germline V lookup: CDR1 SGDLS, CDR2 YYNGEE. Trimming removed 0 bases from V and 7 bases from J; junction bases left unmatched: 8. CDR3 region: CASSVVPSGMGNEQFF. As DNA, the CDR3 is TGTGCCAGCAGCGTAGTCCCTAGCGGGATGGGGAATGAGCAGTTCTTC. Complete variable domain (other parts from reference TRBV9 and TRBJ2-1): DSGVTQTPKHLITATGQRVTLRCSPRSGDLSVYWYQQSLDQGLQFLIQYYNGEERAKGNILERFSAQQFPDLHSELNLSSLELGDSALYFCASSVVPSGMGNEQFFGPGTRLTVL.

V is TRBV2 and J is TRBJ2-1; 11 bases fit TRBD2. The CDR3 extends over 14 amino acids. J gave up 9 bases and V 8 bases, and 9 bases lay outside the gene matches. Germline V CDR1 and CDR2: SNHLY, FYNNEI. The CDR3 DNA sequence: TGTGCCAGCGACGGGACTAGCGGTACAATTGAGCAGTTCTTC. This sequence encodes CASDGTSGTIEQFF.

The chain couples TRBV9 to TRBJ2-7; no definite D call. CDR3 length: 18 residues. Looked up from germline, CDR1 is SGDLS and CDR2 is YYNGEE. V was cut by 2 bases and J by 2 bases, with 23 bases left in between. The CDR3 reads CASSVSTPRGGMAYEQYF. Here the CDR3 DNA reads TGTGCCAGCAGCGTTTCTACCCCCCGCGGCGGTATGGCCTACGAGCAGTACTTC.

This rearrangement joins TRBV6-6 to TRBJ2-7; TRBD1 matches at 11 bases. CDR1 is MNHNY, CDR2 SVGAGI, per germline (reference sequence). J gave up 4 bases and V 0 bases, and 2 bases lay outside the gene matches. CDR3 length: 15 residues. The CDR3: CASSYSRDRGYEQYF. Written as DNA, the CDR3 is TGTGCCAGCAGTTACTCGAGGGACAGGGGGTACGAGCAGTACTTC.

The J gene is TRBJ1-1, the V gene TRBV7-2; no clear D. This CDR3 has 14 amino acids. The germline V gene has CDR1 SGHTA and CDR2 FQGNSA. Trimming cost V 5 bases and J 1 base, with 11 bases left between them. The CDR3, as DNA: TGTGCCAGCAGCCTCCGGGAGGGGAACACTGAAGCTTTCTTT. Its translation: CASSLREGNTEAFF.

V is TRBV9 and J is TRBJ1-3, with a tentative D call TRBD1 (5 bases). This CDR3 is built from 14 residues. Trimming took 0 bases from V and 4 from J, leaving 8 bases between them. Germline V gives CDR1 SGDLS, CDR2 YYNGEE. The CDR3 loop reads CASSVAGAGNTIYF. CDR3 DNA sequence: TGTGCCAGCAGCGTAGCTGGGGCGGGAAACACCATATATTTT.

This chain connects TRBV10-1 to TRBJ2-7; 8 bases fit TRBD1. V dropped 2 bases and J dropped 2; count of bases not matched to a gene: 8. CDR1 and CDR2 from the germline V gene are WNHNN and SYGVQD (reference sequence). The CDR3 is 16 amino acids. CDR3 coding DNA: TGCGCCAGCAGTGAGAGACAGGGGCTTAACACCTACGAGCAGTACTTC. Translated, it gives CASSERQGLNTYEQYF.

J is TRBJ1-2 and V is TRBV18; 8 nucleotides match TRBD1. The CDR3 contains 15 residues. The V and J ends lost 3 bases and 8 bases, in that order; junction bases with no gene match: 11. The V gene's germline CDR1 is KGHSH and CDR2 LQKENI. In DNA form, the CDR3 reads TGTGCCAGCTCACCCCAGGGGGCGGAGTCGATGGGCTACACCTTC. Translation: CASSPQGAESMGYTF.

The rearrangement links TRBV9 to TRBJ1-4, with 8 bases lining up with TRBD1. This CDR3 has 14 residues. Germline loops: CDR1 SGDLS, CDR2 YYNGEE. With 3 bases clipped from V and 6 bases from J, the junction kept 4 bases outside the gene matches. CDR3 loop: CASSAHRGDEKLFF. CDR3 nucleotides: TGTGCCAGCAGCGCCCACAGGGGGGATGAAAAACTGTTTTTT.

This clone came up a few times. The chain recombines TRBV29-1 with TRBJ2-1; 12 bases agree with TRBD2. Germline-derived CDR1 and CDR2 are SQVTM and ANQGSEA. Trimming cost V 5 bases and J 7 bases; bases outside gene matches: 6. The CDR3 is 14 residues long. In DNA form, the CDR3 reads TGCAGCGTTAATACTGGACTAGCGGGAAATGAGCAGTTCTTC. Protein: CSVNTGLAGNEQFF.

The DNA for the CDR3 is TGTGCCAGCAGTTTATGGTCCGGGACTAGCGGGATCTACGAGCAGTACTTC. It yields the protein CASSLWSGTSGIYEQYF. The J gene is TRBJ2-7, the V gene TRBV28; 13 bases map to TRBD2. The germline gives CDR1 MDHEN, CDR2 SYDVKM. The CDR3 is made up of 17 amino acids. The ends lost 0 bases at V and 3 bases at J; junction bases unmatched: 5.

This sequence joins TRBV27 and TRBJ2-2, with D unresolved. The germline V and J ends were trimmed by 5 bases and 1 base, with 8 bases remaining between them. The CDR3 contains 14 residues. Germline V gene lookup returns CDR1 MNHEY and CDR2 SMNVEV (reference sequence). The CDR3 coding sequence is TGTGCCAGCAGTGCAGGATTGAACACCGGGGAGCTGTTTTTT. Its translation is CASSAGLNTGELFF.

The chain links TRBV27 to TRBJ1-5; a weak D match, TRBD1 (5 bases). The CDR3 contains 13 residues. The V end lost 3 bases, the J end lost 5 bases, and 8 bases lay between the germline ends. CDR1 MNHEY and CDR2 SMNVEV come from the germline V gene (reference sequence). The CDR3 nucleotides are TGTGCCAGCAGTTTTACAGGAGATCAGCCCCAGCATTTT. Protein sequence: CASSFTGDQPQHF.

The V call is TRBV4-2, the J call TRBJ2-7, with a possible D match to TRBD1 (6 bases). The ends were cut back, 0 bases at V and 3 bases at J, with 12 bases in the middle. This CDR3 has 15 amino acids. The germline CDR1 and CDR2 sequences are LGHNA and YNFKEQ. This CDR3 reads CASSQDLGAFYEQYF. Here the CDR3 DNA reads TGTGCCAGCAGCCAAGATTTGGGGGCGTTCTACGAGCAGTACTTC.

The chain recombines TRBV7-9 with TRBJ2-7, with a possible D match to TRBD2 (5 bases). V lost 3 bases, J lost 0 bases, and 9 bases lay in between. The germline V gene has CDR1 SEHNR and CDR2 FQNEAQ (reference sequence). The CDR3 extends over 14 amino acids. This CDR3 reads CASSFTGSSYEQYF. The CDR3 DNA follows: TGTGCCAGCAGCTTTACGGGGAGCTCCTACGAGCAGTACTTC.

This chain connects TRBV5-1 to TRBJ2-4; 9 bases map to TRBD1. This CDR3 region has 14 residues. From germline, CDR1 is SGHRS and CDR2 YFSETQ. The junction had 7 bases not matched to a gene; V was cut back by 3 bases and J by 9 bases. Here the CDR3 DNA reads TGCGCCAGCAGCTGGGGGGACAGGGAACCCATTCAGTACTTC. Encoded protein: CASSWGDREPIQYF.

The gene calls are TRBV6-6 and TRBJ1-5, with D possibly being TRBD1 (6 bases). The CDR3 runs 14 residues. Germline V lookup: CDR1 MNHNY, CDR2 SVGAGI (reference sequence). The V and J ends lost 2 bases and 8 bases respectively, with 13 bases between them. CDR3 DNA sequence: TGTGCCAGCAGTTACCGGGGGGGCTTCGAGCCCCAGCATTTT. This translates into CASSYRGGFEPQHF.

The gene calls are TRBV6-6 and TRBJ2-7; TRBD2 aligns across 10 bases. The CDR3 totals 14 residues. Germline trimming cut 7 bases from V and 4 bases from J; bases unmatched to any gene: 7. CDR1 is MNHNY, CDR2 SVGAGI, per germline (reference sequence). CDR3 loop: CASTTSGREYEQYF. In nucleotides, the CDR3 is TGTGCCAGCACCACAAGCGGGAGGGAGTACGAGCAGTACTTC.

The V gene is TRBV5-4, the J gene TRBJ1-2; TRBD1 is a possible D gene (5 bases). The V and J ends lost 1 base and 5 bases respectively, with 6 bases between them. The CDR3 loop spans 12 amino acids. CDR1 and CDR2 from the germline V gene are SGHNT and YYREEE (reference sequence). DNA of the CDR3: TGTGCCAGCAGCTTGAGGGGATATGGCTACACCTTC. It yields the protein CASSLRGYGYTF.

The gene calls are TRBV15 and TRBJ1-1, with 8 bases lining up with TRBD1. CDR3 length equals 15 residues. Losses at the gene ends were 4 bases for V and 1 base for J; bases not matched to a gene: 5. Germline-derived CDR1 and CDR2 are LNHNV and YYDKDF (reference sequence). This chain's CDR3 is CATSTDRGQNTEAFF. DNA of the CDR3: TGTGCCACCAGCACCGACAGGGGCCAGAACACTGAAGCTTTCTTT.

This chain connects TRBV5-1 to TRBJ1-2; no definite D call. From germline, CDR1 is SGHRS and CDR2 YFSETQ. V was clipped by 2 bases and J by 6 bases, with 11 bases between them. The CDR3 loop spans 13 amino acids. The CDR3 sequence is CASSFSGNDGYTF. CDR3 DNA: TGCGCCAGCAGCTTTTCGGGGAATGATGGCTACACCTTC.

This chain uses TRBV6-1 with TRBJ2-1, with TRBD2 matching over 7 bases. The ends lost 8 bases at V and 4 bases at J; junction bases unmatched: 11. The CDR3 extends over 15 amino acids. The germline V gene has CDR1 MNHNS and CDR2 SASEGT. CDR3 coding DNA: TGTGCCAGCCGCTCGGGCGGGGGAGGATACAATGAGCAGTTCTTC. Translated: CASRSGGGGYNEQFF.

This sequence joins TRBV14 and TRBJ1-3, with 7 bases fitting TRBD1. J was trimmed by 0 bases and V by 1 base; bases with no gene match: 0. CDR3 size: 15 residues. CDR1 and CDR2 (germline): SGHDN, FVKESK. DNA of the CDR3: TGTGCCAGCAGCCAAGGACAGGGCTCTGGAAACACCATATATTTT. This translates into CASSQGQGSGNTIYF. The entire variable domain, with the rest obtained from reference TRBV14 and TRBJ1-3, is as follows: EAGVTQFPSHSVIEKGQTVTLRCDPISGHDNLYWYRRVMGKEIKFLLHFVKESKQDESGMPNNRFLAERTGGTYSTLKVQPAELEDSGVYFCASSQGQGSGNTIYFGEGSWLTVV.